The rows below give T cell receptor beta chains drawn from one sample of a study of shared clonotypes between healthy human individuals. The data were produced by immunoSEQ multiplex PCR, yet TCRdb's version contains in-frame clones alone and is incomplete. The sample holds more than 1.2 million clones, just under 99% seen once. The sequenced sample was naive CD4+ T cells sorted from blood. These receptors were collected from a man aged 25-45 years in good health. CDR3s include the opening cysteine and the closing phenylalanine or tryptophan. D genes are given only for firm matches. Clone size is shown for a subset of rows, as once, few, many or a class of expanded clone.

TRBJ1-4	TRBD1	.	TRBV6-5	TGTGCCAGCAGTTACGGGGGGACAGTAACTAATGAAAAACTGTTTTTT	CASSYGGTVTNEKLFF
TRBJ2-3	.	.	TRBV18	TGTGCCAGCTCACCAGCGAGAGACCTCTTCCCCCCGACAGATACGCAGTATTTT	CASSPARDLFPPTDTQYF
TRBJ2-5	.	.	TRBV12-5	TGTGCTAGTGGTTTGGGGGACCCGAAAGAAGAGACCCAGTACTTC	CASGLGDPKEETQYF
TRBJ2-7	TRBD2	.	TRBV6-5	TGTGCCAGCAGTTACTCTGCGGGAGGGTTCTACGAGCAGTACTTC	CASSYSAGGFYEQYF
TRBJ1-4	.	.	TRBV27	TGTGCCAGCAGTTTACGCCCGAGGGGGGGGCGCGGTGAAAAACTGTTTTTT	CASSLRPRGGRGEKLFF
TRBJ1-1	.	once	TRBV5-6	TGTGCCAGCAGCCGGACAAGGGCTGAAGCTTTCTTT	CASSRTRAEAFF
TRBJ1-1	TRBD1	.	TRBV5-8	TGTGCCAGCAGCTTGGCCCTGGGACAGGGTATCACTGAAGCTTTCTTT	CASSLALGQGITEAFF
TRBJ1-3	.	.	TRBV29-1	TGCAGCGCACGAAGGGGGTCAGGAAACACCATATATTTT	CSARRGSGNTIYF
TRBJ2-3	.	.	TRBV7-8	TGTGCCAGCAGCTTGGATTTTACTAGCACAGATACGCAGTATTTT	CASSLDFTSTDTQYF
TRBJ1-2	.	.	TRBV5-1	TGCGCCAGCAGCCCTGGAGAGGGCGCGGGCTATGGCTACACCTTC	CASSPGEGAGYGYTF
TRBJ1-1	.	.	TRBV6-1	TGTGCCAGCAGCGCCCTCAAGAGCACTGAAGCTTTCTTT	CASSALKSTEAFF
TRBJ1-2	TRBD1	.	TRBV7-2	TGTGCCAGCAGCCCAGTCCGACAGGGCGGGAATGGCTACACCTTC	CASSPVRQGGNGYTF
TRBJ2-7	TRBD1	.	TRBV11-2	TGTGCCAGCAGCCGGACAGGGGCCTACGAGCAGTACTTC	CASSRTGAYEQYF
TRBJ2-7	.	.	TRBV6-5	TGTGCCAGCAGCCAAAACGTCGGAGGGCGGGAGCAGTACTTC	CASSQNVGGREQYF
TRBJ1-1	.	.	TRBV6-5	TGTGCCAGCAGTTACTCGCGCGGGGTTGGGCACACTGAAGCTTTCTTT	CASSYSRGVGHTEAFF
TRBJ2-1	TRBD2	.	TRBV6-5	TGTGCCAGCAGCCTGACTAGCGCTACAAACAATGAGCAGTTCTTC	CASSLTSATNNEQFF
TRBJ1-1	TRBD1	.	TRBV5-1	TGCGCCAGCAGCCGATTAACGGGACAGCAAGATACCACTGAAGCTTTCTTT	CASSRLTGQQDTTEAFF
TRBJ1-4	.	.	TRBV7-9	TGTGCCAGCAGCTTTGGGCAGGGCCTTGCAACTAATGAAAAACTGTTTTTT	CASSFGQGLATNEKLFF
TRBJ1-1	TRBD1	.	TRBV7-2	TGTGCCAGCAGCAGGAACCCGGGACAGATGAACACTGAAGCTTTCTTT	CASSRNPGQMNTEAFF
TRBJ1-4	.	.	TRBV28	TGTGCCAGCAGTTTACCTTACAGAGGGCTGTTTTTT	CASSLPYRGLFF
TRBJ2-3	TRBD2	.	TRBV7-3	TGTGCCAGCAGCTTGCGGCCCGGGACTAGCGTCGCGCAGTATTTT	CASSLRPGTSVAQYF
TRBJ2-7	.	.	TRBV19	TGTGCCAGTGGGAGTAGGAGCTCCTACGAGCAGTACTTC	CASGSRSSYEQYF
TRBJ2-7	TRBD2	.	TRBV18	TGTGCCAGCTCACCCTGGACTAGCGGAGTATACGAGCAGTACTTC	CASSPWTSGVYEQYF
TRBJ2-7	.	once	TRBV5-4	TGTGCCAGCAGTCCTTCCGGGGCAACGTCCGCGTCCTACGAGCAGTACTTC	CASSPSGATSASYEQYF
TRBJ1-2	.	.	TRBV25-1	TGTGCCAGCAGTGGGTGGGGTAGCTATGGCTACACCTTC	CASSGWGSYGYTF
TRBJ1-5	.	.	TRBV5-1	TGCGCCAGCAGCTTGGACCCGGGGGGTCAGCCCCAGCATTTT	CASSLDPGGQPQHF
TRBJ2-7	TRBD2	.	TRBV4-1	TGCGCCAGCAGCCAAGCCTGGCGCGGGAGCTCCTACGAGCAGTACTTC	CASSQAWRGSSYEQYF
TRBJ1-5	.	once	TRBV5-1	TGCGCCAGCAGCTTGAACAGCCTCAATCAGCCCCAGCATTTT	CASSLNSLNQPQHF
TRBJ2-7	TRBD1	.	TRBV11-2	TGTGCCAGCAGCTCCCGGACAGGGGGCTCCTACGAGCAGTACTTC	CASSSRTGGSYEQYF
TRBJ2-5	TRBD2	.	TRBV19	TGTGCCAGTAGTATCCGGATGCGCGGCCGACTAGCGGGAGGACAAGAGACCCAGTACTTC	CASSIRMRGRLAGGQETQYF
TRBJ2-5	.	.	TRBV5-1	TGCGCCAGCAGCTTGGGTAGGGCAGGCCTTGGGGACCAGTACTTC	CASSLGRAGLGDQYF
TRBJ1-5	TRBD1	.	TRBV28	TGTGCCAGCAGAAGACTTGGACAGGGTAATCAGCCCCAGCATTTT	CASRRLGQGNQPQHF
TRBJ2-7	.	.	TRBV4-1	TGCGCCAGCAGCCAAGTGCCGAACCTTTACGAGCAGTACTTC	CASSQVPNLYEQYF
TRBJ1-1	.	.	TRBV7-6	TGTGCCAGCAGCTTAGGGCCGGTAAACACTGAAGCTTTCTTT	CASSLGPVNTEAFF
TRBJ2-5	TRBD2	.	TRBV29-1	TGCAGCGGGGGACTAGCGGGGATATCGGGCCAGTACTTC	CSGGLAGISGQYF
TRBJ1-1	TRBD1	.	TRBV10-1	TGCGCCAGCAGTGACCAAAAACAGGGGGTGAACACTGAAGCTTTCTTT	CASSDQKQGVNTEAFF
TRBJ2-1	TRBD2	.	TRBV5-1	TGCGCCAGCAGTATGGGGGTAGCGGGAGTACGTGAGCAGTTCTTC	CASSMGVAGVREQFF